A single sample is the source of the 9 T cell receptor beta chains below, sequenced in a study of blood T cell repertoires in COVID-19. Profiled with immunoSEQ multiplex PCR; TCRdb holds only in-frame clones, not every one. The sample carries roughly 200,000 clones, about nine tenths recorded once. The sequenced sample was PBMCs or T cells enriched from blood (not recorded which). Every receptor here comes from a woman in her 50s in a cohort exposed to, infected with or recovered from COVID-19 (not recorded which).

This clone was found once. The chain couples TRBV12-5 to TRBJ1-2; TRBD1 is a possible D gene (5 bases). The V end was cut by 3 bases, the J end by 4 bases, with 18 bases between. The CDR3 sequence is 16 residues long. Germline V gives CDR1 LGHNT, CDR2 FRNRAP. CDR3 in amino acids: CASGFPPGFTGYGYTF. CDR3 coding DNA: TGTGCTAGTGGTTTTCCCCCAGGGTTCACGGGCTATGGCTACACCTTC. Full variable domain (outside the CDR3, taken from reference TRBV12-5 and TRBJ1-2): DARVTQTPRHKVTEMGQEVTMRCQPILGHNTVFWYRQTMMQGLELLAYFRNRAPLDDSGMPKDRFSAEMPDATLATLKIQPSEPRDSAVYFCASGFPPGFTGYGYTFGSGTRLTVV.

The genes are TRBV28 and TRBJ1-2; 11 bases map to TRBD1. Germline-derived CDR1 and CDR2 are MDHEN and SYDVKM. V lost 8 bases to trimming and J lost 1 base; unmatched junction nucleotides: 12. CDR3 length equals 17 residues. CDR3 in amino acids: CASRSGFGTGGNYGYTF. The CDR3 region has the DNA TGTGCCAGCCGGTCGGGCTTCGGGACAGGGGGTAACTATGGCTACACCTTC.

This chain links TRBV28 with TRBJ1-6; no definite D call. This CDR3 comprises 14 residues. Germline V gene data show CDR1 as MDHEN and CDR2 as SYDVKM. Trimming shortened V by 5 bases and J by 7 bases, and 12 bases separated the two germline ends. DNA of the CDR3: TGTGCCAGCAGTCCCCCAAGGAGCAATTCACCCCTCCACTTT. Its translation: CASSPPRSNSPLHF.

The V call is TRBV18, the J call TRBJ1-6; TRBD1 matches at 8 bases. The germline CDR1 and CDR2 sequences are KGHSH and LQKENI. The V segment lost 3 bases and the J segment 5 bases; nucleotides outside the gene matches: 9. This CDR3 region has 17 residues. CDR3 DNA: TGTGCCAGCTCACCCCAGAATCCAGGGGGCAATAATTCACCCCTCCACTTT. Its translation: CASSPQNPGGNNSPLHF. The entire variable domain, with the rest obtained from reference TRBV18 and TRBJ1-6, is as follows: NAGVMQNPRHLVRRRGQEARLRCSPMKGHSHVYWYRQLPEEGLKFMVYLQKENIIDESGMPKERFSAEFPKEGPSILRIQQVVRGDSAAYFCASSPQNPGGNNSPLHFGNGTRLTVT.

CDR3 in DNA: TGCGCCAGCAGCTTGGAGGTTTTAAGGGGTTCCTCGGCTGAAGCTTTCTTT. Encoded protein: CASSLEVLRGSSAEAFF. The rearrangement joins TRBV5-1 to TRBJ1-1, with a weak D call TRBD1 (5 bases). V was clipped by 0 bases and J by 6 bases, with 21 bases between them. The length of the CDR3 is 17 residues. CDR1 SGHRS and CDR2 YFSETQ come from the germline V gene.

The chain links TRBV6-6 to TRBJ1-5; no reliable D call. The CDR3 contains 16 residues. V lost 5 bases and J lost 3, with 17 bases in between. Looked up from germline, CDR1 is MNHNY and CDR2 is SVGAGI (reference sequence). In DNA form, the CDR3 reads TGTGCCAGCAGTCCCGGTTCCAGGCAGCTCAATCAGCCCCAGCATTTT. Amino acid sequence: CASSPGSRQLNQPQHF.

The CDR3 reads CASSLSGGAFEQYF. The CDR3 DNA reads as TGTGCCAGCAGCTTAAGCGGGGGGGCCTTCGAGCAGTACTTC. The chain carries TRBV7-8 and TRBJ2-7; TRBD2 agrees at 10 bases. V was clipped by 2 bases and J by 6 bases; unmatched bases: 4. CDR3 size: 14 residues. Germline lookup yields CDR1 SGHVS and CDR2 FQNEAQ.

J is TRBJ2-5 and V is TRBV1; TRBD1, the D gene given by the table, was not confirmed from the DNA. TRBV1 has pseudogene status. This CDR3 is built from 16 residues. The CDR3 DNA reads as TGCACCAGCAGCCAGGATCGGGACATAGTACGAGAGACCCAGTACTTC. This codes for CTSSQDRDIVRETQYF.

V usage is TRBV7-2 and J usage is TRBJ1-1; D may be TRBD1 (5 bases). Germline CDR1 reads SGHTA; CDR2 reads FQGNSA. V was cut by 5 bases and J by 1 base, with 20 bases left in between. This CDR3 has 17 amino acids. The CDR3 DNA is TGTGCCAGCAGCCCTCCCCCGCAGACAGCTAAGAACACTGAAGCTTTCTTT. Encoded protein: CASSPPPQTAKNTEAFF.